This TCR beta chain was sequenced in a study of OX40 agonist ivuxolimab in advanced cancers. Study information: Partial responses were recorded for three patients, including one with hepatocellular carcinoma and two with cutaneous melanoma.

The table came from immunoSEQ multiplex PCR; TCRdb's copy has only in-frame clones and leaves some out. Counted here are almost 45,000 clones, approximately 88% occurring once; the ten biggest clones make up about 17%. Study-level points and caveats: At 0.1-3.0 mg/kg, partial responders had clonal expansion among the lowest observed.

On cycle 4 day 1 and cycle 7 day 1, as well as at baseline, blood was sampled. J was trimmed by 0 bases and V by 5 bases; bases with no gene match: 12. CDR1 and CDR2 from the germline V gene are SGHAT and FQNNGV. The CDR3 is made up of 19 amino acids. In the case of this clone: Its specificity is unknown.

This specimen consisted of CD4+ or CD8+ T cells sorted from blood, obtained in a trial of the OX40 agonist ivuxolimab. This chain uses TRBV11-2 with TRBJ2-3; 12 bases fit TRBD1. The source is an adult with an advanced solid tumor such as melanoma, head and neck, liver or kidney cancer. The CDR3 DNA is TGTGCCAGCAGCCCCCTGCCGGGACAGGGGGCCGATAGCACAGATACGCAGTATTTT. Its translation: CASSPLPGQGADSTDTQYF.